This T cell receptor (beta chain) was recovered during a study of T cell changes during pregnancy in multiple sclerosis. Produced via immunoSEQ multiplex PCR; TCRdb's table is partial and in-frame only. Of under 40,000 clones listed, 90% are singletons. In germline, CDR1 is SQVTM, CDR2 ANQGSEA. CDR3 size: 14 residues. After removal of 0 bases from V and 4 bases from J, the junction contained 5 bases not matched to a gene. The receptor was derived from a female donor with multiple sclerosis, enrolled in a pregnancy study. The sequencing used CD4+ T cells from peripheral blood mononuclear cells, collected in the second trimester of pregnancy. This chain connects TRBV29-1 to TRBJ1-2, with 7 bases lining up with TRBD1. The CDR3 sequence: CSVEEHTGAYGYTF. CDR3 bases: TGCAGCGTTGAAGAGCACACAGGGGCCTATGGCTACACCTTC.